What follows describes a single T cell receptor (beta chain). Only a few counts were recorded for this clonotype. Its antigen remains undetermined. A much larger clone lies a single base off, so this may be a read error. This entry comes from a study of CD8+CD57+ T cells in acquired aplastic anemia (dated by TCRdb to the late 2010s). Background for the entire study: A mean of about 3.2 ug of DNA, ranging from roughly 0.2 to 30 ug, was extracted from sorted CD4+ and CD8+ cells. CD8+CD57+ expansion was defined as a frequency above the mean frequency observed in healthy subjects.

Flow cytometry had shown CD8+CD57+ cell expansion in the patients selected for sequencing. Every patient had severe acquired aplastic anemia, diagnosed using the International Study of Aplastic Anemia and Agranulocytosis and Camitta criteria. No patient had received any therapy when blood was sampled. TCR repertoires of sorted CD4+ and CD8+ blood T cells from severe aplastic anemia patients and healthy subjects were deep-sequenced in the study. In the USA, patient enrollment took place under clinicaltrials.gov protocols 00001620, 01623167, 00001397, 00071045, 00081523 and 00961064. Ficoll-Paque density gradient centrifugation was used to isolate peripheral blood mononuclear cells. Before DNA was extracted, CD4+ and CD8+ T cells were sorted using either FACS or magnetic beads. The study at large found these results: About 30 CD8+ CDR3 sequences were found in both patients and controls but appeared to be highly expressed in patients and within the immunodominant clones of the patients. Between patients and healthy controls, no significant difference in CD8+ Simpson's diversity was found (P=0.060).

TCR beta VDJ combination and CDR3 sequence profiling used genomic DNA as the template. An Illumina HiSeq 2000 was used for TCR repertoire sequencing. The study's processing was this. TRBV/TRBJ rearrangement plots, CDR3 size and DJ length profiles, and Simpson's diversity index were used to assess repertoires. The immunodominant clone was defined as the most abundant DNA sequence in deep sequencing data. CDR3 amino acid sequences were screened for sharing across subjects and were compared with published repertoires and the VDJdb database. In-frame beta chains were kept once TCRdb had trimmed the public reads at Q25 with fastp and called clones with MiXCR. Rows are combined by CDR3 protein, so each entry shows the most common genes and DNA. For this entry, the V and J calls and clone size follow TCRdb and not the study's own pipeline. Recorded for this sample are around 430,000 distinct CDR3 sequences; more than 25% of them occurred a single time. 0.7% to 1% of the sample is in the top ten clones.

In the germline V gene (reference sequence), CDR1 corresponds to LNHDA and CDR2 to SQIVND. The CDR3 measures 10 amino acids from cysteine to phenylalanine. The DNA shown is the 30-base CDR3, in frame from base 1. The chain was built from TRBV19 and TRBJ1-2; no D gene can be assigned with confidence. The origin of this receptor is a human donor with aplastic anemia. Sequencing was carried out using sorted CD4+, CD8+, or CD8+CD57+ T cells (not recorded which) from PBMCs. The CDR3 region reads CASSGYGCTF. The nucleotides read TGTGCCAGTAGTGGCTATGGCTGCACCTTC.